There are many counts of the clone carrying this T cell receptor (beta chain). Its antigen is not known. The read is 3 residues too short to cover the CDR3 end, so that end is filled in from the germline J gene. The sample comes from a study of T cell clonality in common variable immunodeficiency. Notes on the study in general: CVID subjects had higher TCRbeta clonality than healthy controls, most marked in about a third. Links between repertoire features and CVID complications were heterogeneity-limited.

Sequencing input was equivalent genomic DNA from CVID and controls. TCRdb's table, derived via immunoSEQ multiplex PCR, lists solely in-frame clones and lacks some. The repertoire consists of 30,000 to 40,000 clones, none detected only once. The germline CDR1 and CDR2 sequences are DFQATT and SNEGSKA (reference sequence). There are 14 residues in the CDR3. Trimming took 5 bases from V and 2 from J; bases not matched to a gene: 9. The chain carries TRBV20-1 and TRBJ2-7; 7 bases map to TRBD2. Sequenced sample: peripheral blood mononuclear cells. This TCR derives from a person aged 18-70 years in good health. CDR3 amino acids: CSAPAGAGTYEQYF. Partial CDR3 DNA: TGCAGTGCTCCGGCGGGAGCGGGGACCTACGAG.